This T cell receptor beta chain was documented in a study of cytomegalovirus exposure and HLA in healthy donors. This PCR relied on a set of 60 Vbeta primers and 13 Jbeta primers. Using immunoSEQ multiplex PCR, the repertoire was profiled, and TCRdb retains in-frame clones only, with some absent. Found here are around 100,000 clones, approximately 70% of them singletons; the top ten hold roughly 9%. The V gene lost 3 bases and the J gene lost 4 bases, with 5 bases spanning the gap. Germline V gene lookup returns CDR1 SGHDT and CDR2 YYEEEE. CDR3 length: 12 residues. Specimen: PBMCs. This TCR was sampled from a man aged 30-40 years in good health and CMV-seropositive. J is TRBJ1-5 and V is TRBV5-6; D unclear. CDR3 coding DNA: TGTGCCAGCAGCTCCGGTAATCAGCCCCAGCATTTT. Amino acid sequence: CASSSGNQPQHF.